This T cell receptor (beta chain) was sequenced for a study of cytomegalovirus exposure and HLA in healthy donors. General observations from the study: More clonal expansion characterized HLA-associated TCR beta chains than equally common others in a later analysis. In a later analysis, an Asian-associated ancestry cluster reportedly showed fewer N-insertions than the approximately 610-donor mean. Cytomegalovirus status was reportedly diagnosed by the classifier with high specificity and sensitivity.

A multiplex PCR was run with 60 Vbeta primers and 13 Jbeta primers. TCRdb keeps only in-frame clones here, not all; method: immunoSEQ multiplex PCR. The sample includes approximately 120,000 clones, about 74% of them seen just once. Remarks on this clone: No antigen is known for it.

The CDR3 consists of 15 residues. V was shortened by 4 bases and J by 4 bases, with 15 bases between the two germline ends. Germline V gene data show CDR1 as SGHTS and CDR2 as YDEGEE. The sample taken for sequencing was PBMCs. The receptor comes from a woman aged 45-59 years in good health and CMV-seropositive. This sequence joins TRBV5-8 and TRBJ1-5; D uncertain. The CDR3 sequence is CASSPWWEMNQPQHF. The CDR3 coding sequence is TGTGCCAGCAGCCCTTGGTGGGAGATGAATCAGCCCCAGCATTTT.